Listed here are 8 T cell receptor beta chains from one sample, sequenced in a study of CD8+CD57+ T cells in acquired aplastic anemia. The sequenced patients had an expansion of CD8+CD57+ cells seen by flow cytometry. Genomic DNA provided the template from which TCR beta VDJ and CDR3 profiles were obtained. MiXCR, applied by TCRdb to the reads, yields one record per CDR3 protein. The sample lists approximately 180,000 distinct CDR3 sequences; roughly 63% were seen once. Input material: sorted CD4+, CD8+, or CD8+CD57+ T cells (not recorded which) from PBMCs. The receptors here all came from a human donor with aplastic anemia.

The chain employs TRBV7-2 and TRBJ1-2; no clear D gene. Trimming took off 5 bases at V and 5 bases at J, with 12 bases between the two ends. Germline assignment: CDR1 SGHTA and CDR2 FQGNSA. The CDR3 spans 13 residues. CDR3 DNA sequence: TGTGCCAGCAGCGTAGGTGCAGGATATGGCTACACCTTC. Translated, it gives CASSVGAGYGYTF.

The rearrangement uses TRBV7-2 and TRBJ2-1, with 7 bases aligning to TRBD1. Germline V CDR1 and CDR2: SGHTA, FQGNSA. Trimming at V came to 5 bases and at J to 5 bases, leaving 6 bases not matched to a gene. The CDR3 extends over 14 amino acids. The CDR3 sequence: CASSIGTANNEQFF. For the CDR3, the DNA is TGTGCCAGCAGCATCGGGACAGCCAACAATGAGCAGTTCTTC.

This clonotype was seen repeatedly, ten times or more. The rearrangement joins TRBV7-8 to TRBJ2-3, with TRBD2 matching over 7 bases. CDR1 SGHVS and CDR2 FQNEAQ come from the germline V gene. V lost 5 bases, J lost 2 bases, and 13 bases stayed unmatched. The CDR3 spans 17 residues. CDR3: CASSPPGLPTPTDTQYF. The CDR3 bases are TGTGCCAGCAGCCCGCCGGGACTACCCACACCCACAGATACGCAGTATTTT. Drawing the rest from reference TRBV7-8 and TRBJ2-3, the complete variable domain is GAGVSQSPRYKVAKRGQDVALRCDPISGHVSLFWYQQALGQGPEFLTYFQNEAQLDKSGLPSDRFFAERPEGSVSTLKIQRTQQEDSAVYLCASSPPGLPTPTDTQYFGPGTRLTVL.

This clonotype was counted a few times. The V and J genes are TRBV29-1 and TRBJ1-2; D remains unclear. The V end was cut by 4 bases, the J end by 4 bases, with 7 bases between. This CDR3 has 11 amino acids. Looked up from germline, CDR1 is SQVTM and CDR2 is ANQGSEA. CDR3 nucleotide sequence: TGCAGCGTTGTTTGGGGCTATGGCTACACCTTC. Residues: CSVVWGYGYTF. Full variable domain (outside the CDR3, taken from reference TRBV29-1 and TRBJ1-2): SAVISQKPSRDICQRGTSLTIQCQVDSQVTMMFWYRQQPGQSLTLIATANQGSEATYESGFVIDKFPISRPNLTFSTLTVSNMSPEDSSIYLCSVVWGYGYTFGSGTRLTVV.

V and J are TRBV5-1 and TRBJ2-1; TRBD2 aligns across 11 bases. V shed 4 bases and J 4 bases; nucleotides not matched to a gene: 4. In germline, CDR1 is SGHRS, CDR2 YFSETQ. There are 15 residues in the CDR3. This CDR3 is CASSTSGSSYNEQFF. The CDR3 coding sequence is TGCGCCAGCAGCACTAGCGGGAGCTCGTACAATGAGCAGTTCTTC.

V usage is TRBV9 and J usage is TRBJ1-2; 7 bases line up with TRBD1. V shed 0 bases, J shed 5 bases, and the junction held 4 bases outside the gene matches. CDR3 length: 14 residues. Germline assignment: CDR1 SGDLS and CDR2 YYNGEE. This chain's CDR3 is CASSVVTGTYGYTF. CDR3 in DNA: TGTGCCAGCAGCGTAGTGACAGGGACTTATGGCTACACCTTC.

CDR3 sequence reads: CASQTGEADTQYF. CDR3 in DNA: TGTGCCAGCCAAACAGGGGAAGCAGATACGCAGTATTTT. V and J are TRBV2 and TRBJ2-3, with TRBD1 matching 7 bases. The CDR3 has 13 amino acids. V lost 8 bases, J lost 4 bases, and 6 bases stayed unmatched. Germline V gene lookup returns CDR1 SNHLY and CDR2 FYNNEI.

This clonotype has ten or more counts. V gene TRBV7-2 combines with J gene TRBJ1-6; 9 bases are a match to TRBD1. The CDR3 runs 15 residues. The V segment lost 5 bases and the J segment 9 bases; nucleotides outside the gene matches: 8. Germline-derived CDR1 and CDR2 are SGHTA and FQGNSA. CDR3 protein: CASSPSTGGISPLHF. CDR3 in DNA: TGTGCCAGCAGCCCCTCGACAGGGGGTATTTCACCCCTCCACTTT.